One and the same sample provided the 18 T cell receptor beta chains below, sequenced in a study of cytotoxic CD8 clonotypes in ibrutinib-treated CLL (dated by TCRdb to the early 2020s). Library construction relied on the immunoSEQ multiplex PCR assay. What TCRdb holds here is the immuneACCESS table cut down to in-frame rearrangements. Part of the clones is not present; checked against another copy, under half of the missing clones reflect an unresolved V gene, and the others are unexplained. Present in this sample are hundreds of thousands of clones, 67% of which were seen just once. In total, the top ten clones hold 5% to 6.5% of the sample. This material consisted of PBMCs, taken after 36 months of ibrutinib treatment. The receptors were gathered from a human donor with chronic lymphocytic leukemia.

This chain links TRBV5-1 with TRBJ2-5; TRBD1 aligns across 9 bases. The ends lost 1 base at V and 7 bases at J; junction bases unmatched: 5. CDR1 is SGHRS, CDR2 YFSETQ, per germline. CDR3 size: 14 residues. CDR3 nucleotides: TGCGCCAGCAGCTTGAACAGGGGGCGTCTGACCCAGTACTTC. Its translation is CASSLNRGRLTQYF.

The J gene is TRBJ1-5, the V gene TRBV4-1; D gene ambiguous. V shed 0 bases and J shed 3 bases, with 9 bases lying between them. CDR3 length: 15 amino acids. Germline V gene lookup returns CDR1 MGHRA and CDR2 YSYEKL. CDR3 protein: CASSQDPLNNQPQHF. CDR3 nucleotide sequence: TGCGCCAGCAGCCAAGATCCGTTGAACAATCAGCCCCAGCATTTT.

J is TRBJ1-5 and V is TRBV5-1; the D is unclear. The CDR3 is made up of 13 amino acids. The ends were cut back, 4 bases at V and 7 bases at J, with 12 bases in the middle. Germline lookup yields CDR1 SGHRS and CDR2 YFSETQ. CDR3 region: CASSPLPGQPQHF. The CDR3 DNA follows: TGCGCCAGCAGCCCGTTACCCGGCCAGCCCCAGCATTTT. Together with reference TRBV5-1 and TRBJ1-5, the CDR3 gives the full variable domain: KAGVTQTPRYLIKTRGQQVTLSCSPISGHRSVSWYQQTPGQGLQFLFEYFSETQRNKGNFPGRFSGRQFSNSRSEMNVSTLELGDSALYLCASSPLPGQPQHFGDGTRLSIL.

In its sample, this clone was seen a few times. This chain uses TRBV15 with TRBJ2-5; 9 bases are a match to TRBD1. J lost 3 bases, V lost 5 bases, and 1 base had no gene match. The CDR3 extends over 13 amino acids. CDR1 is LNHNV and CDR2 is YYDKDF in the germline V gene (reference sequence). The CDR3 protein is CATSRTGEETQYF. The CDR3 coding sequence is TGTGCCACCAGCCGGACAGGGGAAGAGACCCAGTACTTC. Together with reference TRBV15 and TRBJ2-5, the CDR3 gives the full variable domain: DAMVIQNPRYQVTQFGKPVTLSCSQTLNHNVMYWYQQKSSQAPKLLFHYYDKDFNNEADTPDNFQSRRPNTSFCFLDIRSPGLGDTAMYLCATSRTGEETQYFGPGTRLLVL.

The gene calls are TRBV5-6 and TRBJ1-2; a possible D gene is TRBD1 (5 bases). The CDR3 sequence is 14 residues long. Trimming removed 0 bases at V and 4 bases at J, with 10 bases between. Germline values: CDR1 SGHDT, CDR2 YYEEEE. The CDR3 is CASSLEWGFYGYTF. CDR3 bases: TGTGCCAGCAGCTTGGAATGGGGGTTCTATGGCTACACCTTC.

The rearrangement links TRBV7-6 to TRBJ2-5; D is possibly TRBD1 or TRBD2 (5 bases each). Germline values: CDR1 SGHVS, CDR2 FNYEAQ. V lost 9 bases to trimming and J lost 1 base, with 12 bases between them. The CDR3 loop spans 13 amino acids. CDR3 loop: CASGDGIQETQYF. DNA for the CDR3: TGTGCCAGTGGGGACGGAATCCAAGAGACCCAGTACTTC.

V is TRBV5-4 and J is TRBJ2-2; TRBD2 agrees at 16 bases. In germline, CDR1 is SGHNT, CDR2 YYREEE (reference sequence). CDR3 length equals 18 residues. After removal of 4 bases from V and 7 bases from J, the junction contained 10 bases not matched to a gene. This chain's CDR3 is CASSPPGLAGGIGGELFF. CDR3 bases: TGTGCCAGCAGCCCACCGGGACTAGCGGGGGGGATCGGCGGGGAGCTGTTTTTT.

The V gene is TRBV11-2, the J gene TRBJ2-7; 8 positions agree with TRBD1. The CDR3 loop spans 13 amino acids. CDR1 is SGHAT and CDR2 is FQNNGV in the germline V gene. V was clipped by 5 bases and J by 3 bases; unmatched bases: 3. DNA of the CDR3: TGTGCCAGCAGCCAGACAGGGGTCTACGAGCAGTACTTC. Amino acid sequence: CASSQTGVYEQYF. The full variable domain, with the rest looked up from reference TRBV11-2 and TRBJ2-7, is EAGVAQSPRYKIIEKRQSVAFWCNPISGHATLYWYQQILGQGPKLLIQFQNNGVVDDSQLPKDRFSAERLKGVDSTLKIQPAKLEDSAVYLCASSQTGVYEQYFGPGTRLTVT.

The chain combines TRBV18 with TRBJ1-3, with 8 bases fitting TRBD1. J lost 0 bases, V lost 2 bases, and 3 bases had no gene match. Germline V CDR1 and CDR2: KGHSH, LQKENI. CDR3 length: 16 residues. The CDR3 DNA reads TGTGCCAGCTCACCAGGACAGGGAATCTCTGGAAACACCATATATTTT. It specifies CASSPGQGISGNTIYF. The whole variable domain, filled in from reference TRBV18 and TRBJ1-3, reads NAGVMQNPRHLVRRRGQEARLRCSPMKGHSHVYWYRQLPEEGLKFMVYLQKENIIDESGMPKERFSAEFPKEGPSILRIQQVVRGDSAAYFCASSPGQGISGNTIYFGEGSWLTVV.

V and J are TRBV7-9 and TRBJ1-5; D perhaps matches TRBD1 (5 bases). This CDR3 is built from 14 residues. Trimming left V 1 base short and J 5 bases short, with 9 bases between. The germline CDR1 and CDR2 sequences are SEHNR and FQNEAQ (reference sequence). The CDR3 bases are TGTGCCAGCAGCTTAGGTGGGGGGGATCAGCCCCAGCATTTT. It codes for CASSLGGGDQPQHF.

This chain links TRBV4-3 with TRBJ2-7; TRBD1 matches at 9 bases. The germline gives CDR1 LGHNA, CDR2 YSLEER. The CDR3 is made up of 15 amino acids. The V and J ends lost 1 base and 1 base, in that order; junction bases with no gene match: 2. The CDR3 here is CASSQAGTGSYEQYF. The CDR3 nucleotides are TGCGCCAGCAGCCAAGCCGGGACAGGGTCCTACGAGCAGTACTTC.

The chain has TRBV7-8 and TRBJ1-3, with 7 bases matching TRBD1. V lost 4 bases, J lost 2 bases, and 2 bases stayed unmatched. This CDR3 is built from 14 residues. CDR1 SGHVS and CDR2 FQNEAQ come from the germline V gene. The CDR3 nucleotides read TGTGCCAGCAGCTCGAGGGGGCCTGGAAACACCATATATTTT. This codes for CASSSRGPGNTIYF.

This sequence joins TRBV27 and TRBJ2-7; perhaps TRBD1 as D (5 bases). Germline values: CDR1 MNHEY, CDR2 SMNVEV (reference sequence). CDR3 length equals 12 residues. The V and J ends lost 9 bases and 0 bases respectively, with 9 bases between them. CDR3: CASRQSSYEQYF. The CDR3 nucleotides are TGTGCCAGTCGACAGTCCTCCTACGAGCAGTACTTC.

A word on this clone: Other DNA sequences in the sample encode the same CDR3. Written as DNA, the CDR3 is TGTGCCATCAGTGGGGGACGGGAGACCCAGTACTTC. Protein sequence: CAISGGRETQYF. V and J are TRBV10-3 and TRBJ2-5; D is perhaps TRBD1 or TRBD2 (5 bases each). This CDR3 comprises 12 residues. Looked up from germline, CDR1 is ENHRY and CDR2 is SYGVKD. V dropped 4 bases and J dropped 5 bases, with 8 bases sitting between them.

The rearrangement uses TRBV28 and TRBJ2-5; 7 nucleotides agree with TRBD1. CDR1 is MDHEN, CDR2 SYDVKM, per germline. The CDR3 loop spans 13 amino acids. V lost 5 bases, J lost 13 bases, and 13 bases stayed unmatched. The CDR3 region has the DNA TGTGCCAGCAGTCACCGGGACAGCATCACAGGGTACTTC. Translating it yields CASSHRDSITGYF.

The gene calls are TRBV11-1 and TRBJ1-1; tentatively, D is TRBD1 (5 bases). The CDR3 extends over 14 amino acids. Germline V gene data show CDR1 as SGHAT and CDR2 as FQDESV (reference sequence). V gave up 5 bases and J gave up 5 bases, with 15 bases separating them. In DNA form, the CDR3 reads TGTGCCAGCAGCCTACAGGTGATTTCGACTGAAGCTTTCTTT. Translated: CASSLQVISTEAFF.

In this sample, this clone turned up a few times. This chain uses TRBV7-2 with TRBJ2-7; 10 positions match TRBD2. Losses at the gene ends were 4 bases for V and 4 bases for J; bases not matched to a gene: 7. The CDR3 loop spans 15 amino acids. Germline assignment: CDR1 SGHTA and CDR2 FQGNSA. CDR3 in DNA: TGTGCCAGCAGCTCAGCCGGGACTAGCGCTTACGAGCAGTACTTC. This translates into CASSSAGTSAYEQYF.

This clone was found a few times. One end of the junction is discordant with germline, which a read error may explain. This chain uses TRBV18 with TRBJ1-1, with D perhaps matching TRBD1 (6 bases). In germline, CDR1 is KGHSH, CDR2 LQKENI. The CDR3 consists of 14 residues. The DNA of the CDR3 is TGTGCCAGCTCCCCACAAAAGGGGGGAACTGAAGCTTTCTTT. Residues: CASSPQKGGTEAFF. The variable domain in full, completed from reference TRBV18 and TRBJ1-1, reads NAGVMQNPRHLVRRRGQEARLRCSPMKGHSHVYWYRQLPEEGLKFMVYLQKENIIDESGMPKERFSAEFPKEGPSILRIQQVVRGDSAAYFCASSPQKGGTEAFFGQGTRLTVV.